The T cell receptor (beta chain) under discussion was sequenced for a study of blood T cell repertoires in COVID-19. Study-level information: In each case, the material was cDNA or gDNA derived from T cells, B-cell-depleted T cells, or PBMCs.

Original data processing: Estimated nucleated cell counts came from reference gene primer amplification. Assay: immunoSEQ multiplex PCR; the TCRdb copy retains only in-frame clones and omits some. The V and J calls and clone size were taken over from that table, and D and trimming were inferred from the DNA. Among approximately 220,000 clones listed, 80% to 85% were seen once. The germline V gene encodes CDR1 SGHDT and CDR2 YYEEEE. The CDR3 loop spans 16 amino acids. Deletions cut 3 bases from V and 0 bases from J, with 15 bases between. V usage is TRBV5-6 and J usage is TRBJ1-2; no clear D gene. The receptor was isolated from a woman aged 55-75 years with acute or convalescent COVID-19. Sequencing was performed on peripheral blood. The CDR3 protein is CASSSEGTIANYGYTF. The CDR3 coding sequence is TGTGCCAGCAGCTCCGAGGGTACTATAGCTAACTATGGCTACACCTTC.